Each of the 7 T cell receptor beta chains below was sequenced from the same sample in a study of CD8 T cells in ankylosing spondylitis (dated by TCRdb to between 2016 and 2019). General conclusions and limits of the study: Blood from ankylosing spondylitis patients appeared to be characterized by a TCR beta motif made up of about 8 highly homologous amino acid variants.

Receptor amplification or capture employed 5' RACE. Sequencer: Illumina HiSeq 2500. TCRdb redid the processing of the public reads, applying fastp at Q25 and MiXCR, and retained in-frame beta chains. One record per CDR3 amino acid sequence lists the most common genes and DNA. This sample lists 75,000 to 95,000 distinct CDR3 sequences; around 8.3% were detected once. The ten largest clones add up to over 25% of the sample. These receptors' targets are unknown. The specimen was blood, either unsorted or a sorted T cell fraction (not recorded which). The receptors shown here come from a male donor with ankylosing spondylitis.

Ten or more counts support this clonotype. V usage is TRBV7-9 and J usage is TRBJ1-6; TRBD1 matches at 7 bases. Trimming removed 1 base from V and 8 bases from J; junction bases left unmatched: 5. This CDR3 has 15 residues. Per germline, CDR1 SEHNR and CDR2 FQNEAQ (reference sequence). The CDR3: CASSLVGQSDSPLHF. CDR3 nucleotides: TGTGCCAGCAGCTTAGTGGGACAGTCCGATTCACCCCTCCACTTT.

In this sample, this clonotype turned up many times. The chain links TRBV12-3 or TRBV12-4 to TRBJ2-2; TRBD2 aligns across 9 bases. V shed 2 bases and J 6 bases; nucleotides not matched to a gene: 7. CDR3 size: 16 residues. The DNA for the CDR3 is TGTGCCAGCAGTTTACTAGCGGGAACAAACCCCGGGGAGCTGTTTTTT. It yields the protein CASSLLAGTNPGELFF.

This clonotype was found many times. The CDR3 reads CASSIGHSYEQYF. CDR3 sequence (DNA): TGTGCCAGTAGTATTGGACACTCCTACGAGCAGTACTTC. The chain couples TRBV19 to TRBJ2-7, with D tentatively TRBD1 (5 bases). V shed 3 bases and J shed 0 bases, with 6 bases lying between them. The germline V gene has CDR1 LNHDA and CDR2 SQIVND (reference sequence). This CDR3 is 13 amino acids long.

This clonotype was recorded many times. This chain links TRBV15 with TRBJ2-1; TRBD2 matches at 10 bases. Per germline, CDR1 LNHNV and CDR2 YYDKDF (reference sequence). CDR3 length: 18 amino acids. Unmatched junction bases numbered 14, after V lost 5 bases and J lost 4 bases. Here the CDR3 reads CATSHAGLAGVGYNEQFF. CDR3 DNA: TGTGCCACCAGCCATGCGGGGCTAGCGGGAGTCGGGTACAATGAGCAGTTCTTC.

V and J are TRBV20-1 and TRBJ2-1, with a tentative D call TRBD2 (5 bases). Trimming removed 1 base at V and 7 bases at J, with 17 bases between. The CDR3 totals 15 residues. Germline-derived CDR1 and CDR2 are DFQATT and SNEGSKA (reference sequence). Here the CDR3 reads CSARGLGLGRNEQFF. The CDR3 region has the DNA TGCAGTGCTAGAGGGCTGGGCCTGGGGAGAAATGAGCAGTTCTTC.

V gene TRBV7-2 combines with J gene TRBJ2-1; D is undetermined. This CDR3 contains 13 residues. Germline V gene sequence: CDR1 SGHTA, CDR2 FQGNSA. Trimming took 3 bases from V and 7 from J, leaving 10 bases between them. The CDR3 DNA reads TGTGCCAGCAGCTTGTATTGGGGTAATGAGCAGTTCTTC. This sequence encodes CASSLYWGNEQFF.

This clonotype turned up a few times. The genes are TRBV19 and TRBJ1-6; D uncertain. The CDR3 sequence is 15 residues long. Germline lookup yields CDR1 LNHDA and CDR2 SQIVND (reference sequence). V shed 5 bases and J shed 0 bases, with 8 bases lying between them. This chain's CDR3 is CASSHDGSYNSPLHF. The CDR3, as DNA: TGTGCCAGTAGTCATGACGGCTCCTATAATTCACCCCTCCACTTT.